This entry lists 30 T cell receptor beta chains sequenced from one sample in a study of PD-L1 blockade in urothelial cancer. Profiling relied on immunoSEQ multiplex PCR, and the TCRdb table lists in-frame clones only, not all of them. The sample yields around 100,000 clones, approximately 89% seen once. Time point described: peripheral blood 6 weeks after treatment start. This sample comprised PBMCs, obtained around atezolizumab (anti-PD-L1) treatment. The origin of the receptors is a man in his 60s with urothelial cancer.

This chain's CDR3 is CASSQKVLARDQPQHF. CDR3 nucleotides: TGTGCCAGCAGCCAAAAAGTCCTGGCACGGGATCAGCCCCAGCATTTT. The chain combines TRBV7-2 with TRBJ1-5, with D uncertain. Germline values: CDR1 SGHTA, CDR2 FQGNSA. Deletions cut 5 bases from V and 5 bases from J, with 19 bases between. There are 16 residues in the CDR3.

The chain is built from TRBV12-5 and TRBJ2-7, with 8 nucleotides matching TRBD1. Trimming removed 1 base from V and 5 bases from J; junction bases left unmatched: 10. CDR3 size: 16 residues. Germline values: CDR1 LGHNT, CDR2 FRNRAP. The CDR3: CASGLGHWTGNNEQYF. The DNA of the CDR3 is TGTGCTAGTGGTTTGGGACACTGGACAGGGAACAACGAGCAGTACTTC.

The chain recombines TRBV30 with TRBJ1-5; 7 bases line up with TRBD1. V lost 1 base to trimming and J lost 5 bases; unmatched junction nucleotides: 2. The CDR3 consists of 13 residues. Germline V gene sequence: CDR1 GTSNPN, CDR2 SVGIG (reference sequence). The CDR3 protein is CAWSGQGYQPQHF. The CDR3 bases are TGTGCCTGGAGTGGACAGGGTTATCAGCCCCAGCATTTT. The full variable domain, rest sourced from reference TRBV30 and TRBJ1-5, is SQTIHQWPATLVQPVGSPLSLECTVEGTSNPNLYWYRQAAGRGLQLLFYSVGIGQISSEVPQNLSASRPQDRQFILSSKKLLLSDSGFYLCAWSGQGYQPQHFGDGTRLSIL.

The CDR3 here is CATSRVLAGDNEQFF. Here the CDR3 DNA reads TGTGCCACCAGCAGAGTTTTAGCGGGAGATAATGAGCAGTTCTTC. V and J are TRBV15 and TRBJ2-1; TRBD2 agrees at 9 bases. The CDR3 is made up of 15 amino acids. Germline lookup yields CDR1 LNHNV and CDR2 YYDKDF (reference sequence). Trimming at V came to 1 base and at J to 7 bases, leaving 5 bases not matched to a gene.

The rearrangement joins TRBV5-4 to TRBJ2-7; tentative D call: TRBD1 (7 bases). Deletions cut 4 bases from V and 2 bases from J, with 16 bases between. CDR1 and CDR2 from the germline V gene are SGHNT and YYREEE (reference sequence). This CDR3 is 15 amino acids long. As DNA, the CDR3 is TGTGCCAGCAGCCCAAGGGGGCGCGGGGCCTACGAGCAGTACTTC. This codes for CASSPRGRGAYEQYF.

The genes are TRBV7-8 and TRBJ2-7; 14 bases match TRBD2. The CDR3 spans 18 residues. The germline CDR1 and CDR2 sequences are SGHVS and FQNEAQ. Trimming cost V 1 base and J 4 bases; bases outside gene matches: 9. The CDR3 spells CASSLGLGLAGGLYEQYF. CDR3 nucleotide sequence: TGTGCCAGCAGCTTAGGGTTAGGACTAGCGGGGGGATTATACGAGCAGTACTTC. The entire variable domain, with the rest obtained from reference TRBV7-8 and TRBJ2-7, is as follows: GAGVSQSPRYKVAKRGQDVALRCDPISGHVSLFWYQQALGQGPEFLTYFQNEAQLDKSGLPSDRFFAERPEGSVSTLKIQRTQQEDSAVYLCASSLGLGLAGGLYEQYFGPGTRLTVT.

This chain joins TRBV2 and TRBJ2-2, with 7 nucleotides matching TRBD1. V was clipped by 6 bases and J by 1 base; unmatched bases: 2. This CDR3 contains 14 residues. Germline V gene lookup returns CDR1 SNHLY and CDR2 FYNNEI. In DNA form, the CDR3 reads TGTGCCAGCAGCGGACAGGTGAACACCGGGGAGCTGTTTTTT. Translation gives CASSGQVNTGELFF.

The V call is TRBV28, the J call TRBJ2-3; 7 bases map to TRBD2. V was pared by 3 bases and J by 2 bases, with 5 bases of the junction left unmatched. Germline V lookup: CDR1 MDHEN, CDR2 SYDVKM. CDR3 length equals 15 residues. CDR3 bases: TGTGCCAGCAGTTTGTCTAGCGGCTTCACAGATACGCAGTATTTT. It yields the protein CASSLSSGFTDTQYF.

This rearrangement joins TRBV5-1 to TRBJ2-5; tentative D call: TRBD2 (6 bases). Germline CDR1 SGHRS, CDR2 YFSETQ. The CDR3 covers 15 residues. Trimming stripped 1 base from V and 5 bases from J, with 15 bases between. Here the CDR3 reads CASSLLTGVLETQYF. DNA of the CDR3: TGCGCCAGCAGCTTGTTGACGGGAGTGCTGGAGACCCAGTACTTC.

The rearrangement joins TRBV5-1 to TRBJ2-5; D unresolved. The germline V gene has CDR1 SGHRS and CDR2 YFSETQ. The CDR3 loop spans 11 amino acids. Trimming left V 4 bases short and J 2 bases short, with 3 bases between. DNA for the CDR3: TGCGCCAGCAGCCTGCAAGAGACCCAGTACTTC. It translates to CASSLQETQYF. Variable domain in full (rest from reference TRBV5-1 and TRBJ2-5): KAGVTQTPRYLIKTRGQQVTLSCSPISGHRSVSWYQQTPGQGLQFLFEYFSETQRNKGNFPGRFSGRQFSNSRSEMNVSTLELGDSALYLCASSLQETQYFGPGTRLLVL.

Of note for this clone: Within the sample, other DNA sequences also encode this same CDR3. This chain joins TRBV4-1 and TRBJ1-4; D is uncertain. Deletions cut 0 bases from V and 5 bases from J, with 10 bases between. Per germline, CDR1 MGHRA and CDR2 YSYEKL. There are 15 residues in the CDR3. DNA of the CDR3: TGCGCCAGCAGCCAAGACGCAGTACCGAATGAAAAACTGTTTTTT. It is translated as CASSQDAVPNEKLFF.

The rearrangement joins TRBV5-4 to TRBJ2-3, with 9 bases identical to TRBD2. The V segment lost 0 bases and the J segment 2 bases; nucleotides outside the gene matches: 1. CDR3 size: 15 residues. Germline assignment: CDR1 SGHNT and CDR2 YYREEE (reference sequence). CDR3 residues: CASSLASGATDTQYF. The CDR3 DNA reads as TGTGCCAGCAGCTTGGCTAGCGGGGCCACAGATACGCAGTATTTT.

This chain joins TRBV5-1 and TRBJ2-2, with D unclear. Germline V gene sequence: CDR1 SGHRS, CDR2 YFSETQ. The CDR3 has 14 amino acids. The germline V and J ends were trimmed by 6 bases and 3 bases, with 12 bases remaining between them. The CDR3 sequence: CASNPDTYTGELFF. The CDR3 DNA sequence: TGCGCCAGCAACCCAGACACCTACACCGGGGAGCTGTTTTTT.

This clone came up a few times. At the DNA level, this CDR3 is encoded by other sequences in the same sample as well. The chain uses TRBV6-5 and TRBJ1-1; D gene ambiguous. The CDR3 is made up of 12 amino acids. Per the germline V gene, CDR1 is MNHEY and CDR2 is SVGAGI. The ends were cut back, 4 bases at V and 0 bases at J, with 3 bases in the middle. The CDR3 is CASSSVNTEAFF. CDR3 nucleotides: TGTGCCAGCAGTTCAGTGAACACTGAAGCTTTCTTT.

This clone was recorded only once. V and J are TRBV19 and TRBJ1-2, with 7 positions matching TRBD1. The CDR3 has 13 residues. Per germline, CDR1 LNHDA and CDR2 SQIVND (reference sequence). V lost 2 bases and J lost 7; bases outside the gene matches: 4. The CDR3: CASSIRQGGGYTF. As DNA, the CDR3 is TGTGCCAGTAGTATAAGACAGGGTGGTGGCTACACCTTC.

This chain connects TRBV5-6 to TRBJ2-3; D possibly corresponds to TRBD1 (5 bases). Germline assignment: CDR1 SGHDT and CDR2 YYEEEE. Between the trimmed V and J ends, which lost 4 bases and 1 base, there was a span of 10 bases. CDR3 size: 14 residues. CDR3 bases: TGTGCCAGCAGCCTCAGGGTAGGCACAGATACGCAGTATTTT. Residues: CASSLRVGTDTQYF.

Here the CDR3 DNA reads TGTGCCAGTAGGACTAGCGGGGGGACTAGCACAGATACGCAGTATTTT. Translating it yields CASRTSGGTSTDTQYF. This rearrangement joins TRBV19 to TRBJ2-3, with TRBD2 identical over 13 bases. The CDR3 runs 16 residues. Germline V gene data show CDR1 as LNHDA and CDR2 as SQIVND (reference sequence). Trimming took 6 bases from V and 0 from J; bases not matched to a gene: 3.

V and J are TRBV6-1 and TRBJ2-1; 10 nucleotides line up with TRBD2. CDR3 length: 15 residues. V was pared by 7 bases and J by 2 bases, with 5 bases of the junction left unmatched. Germline CDR1 and CDR2: MNHNS and SASEGT. DNA of the CDR3: TGTGCCAGCATGGGCAGCGGGGGGGCCTACAATGAGCAGTTCTTC. Translating it yields CASMGSGGAYNEQFF.

The J gene is TRBJ1-1, the V gene TRBV6-1; D is uncertain. There are 14 residues in the CDR3. Trimming stripped 4 bases from V and 6 bases from J, with 15 bases between. Germline assignment: CDR1 MNHNS and CDR2 SASEGT. For the CDR3, the DNA is TGTGCCAGCAGTGGATTGACTATAAGGGCTGAAGCTTTCTTT. This translates into CASSGLTIRAEAFF.

Comment on this clone: Other DNA sequences within the sample encode an identical CDR3. The chain uses TRBV18 and TRBJ2-1; 13 bases agree with TRBD2. Per germline, CDR1 KGHSH and CDR2 LQKENI. CDR3 length: 15 amino acids. The V and J ends lost 3 bases and 5 bases, in that order; junction bases with no gene match: 1. The CDR3 region has the DNA TGTGCCAGCTCACCTACTAGCGGGAGGGACAATGAGCAGTTCTTC. Its translation: CASSPTSGRDNEQFF.

The V call is TRBV7-8, the J call TRBJ2-7; D is uncertain. The CDR3 covers 14 residues. The V gene's germline CDR1 is SGHVS and CDR2 FQNEAQ. V shed 2 bases and J shed 0 bases, with 8 bases lying between them. DNA of the CDR3: TGTGCCAGCAGCTTAAATACAGCCTCCTACGAGCAGTACTTC. Amino acid sequence: CASSLNTASYEQYF. Supplemented by reference TRBV7-8 and TRBJ2-7, the full variable domain reads GAGVSQSPRYKVAKRGQDVALRCDPISGHVSLFWYQQALGQGPEFLTYFQNEAQLDKSGLPSDRFFAERPEGSVSTLKIQRTQQEDSAVYLCASSLNTASYEQYFGPGTRLTVT.

This chain connects TRBV6-1 to TRBJ1-2; 8 bases align to TRBD1. Germline V CDR1 and CDR2: MNHNS, SASEGT. The J segment lost 3 bases and the V segment lost 1 base, leaving 7 bases of the junction unmatched. This CDR3 is 16 amino acids long. The CDR3 sequence: CASSEEARGRDYGYTF. The CDR3 DNA reads as TGTGCCAGCAGTGAAGAGGCCAGGGGGCGCGACTATGGCTACACCTTC.

The chain combines TRBV5-5 with TRBJ2-1, with 7 bases fitting TRBD1. Germline V gives CDR1 SGHKS, CDR2 YYEKEE (reference sequence). The J segment lost 8 bases and the V segment lost 4 bases, leaving 3 bases of the junction unmatched. The CDR3 sequence is 12 residues long. CDR3 in DNA: TGTGCCAGCAGCCGACAGGGAGATGAGCAGTTCTTC. Translation gives CASSRQGDEQFF.

The rearrangement uses TRBV4-2 and TRBJ1-4; TRBD1 matches at 8 bases. CDR1 is LGHNA and CDR2 is YNFKEQ in the germline V gene. The CDR3 runs 14 residues. The J segment lost 8 bases and the V segment lost 0 bases, leaving 2 bases of the junction unmatched. The CDR3 DNA reads TGTGCCAGCAGCCAAGACAGGGGGCGAGAAAAACTGTTTTTT. Translation gives CASSQDRGREKLFF.

Concerning this clone: A junction end diverges from the germline sequence, so it may reflect a read error. CDR3 amino acids: CAWSVGGEKWNF. The CDR3 bases are TGTGCCTGGAGTGTCGGGGGGGAGAAGTGGAACTTC. This rearrangement joins TRBV30 to TRBJ2-7, with TRBD2 identical over 8 bases. There are 12 residues in the CDR3. Germline V gene lookup returns CDR1 GTSNPN and CDR2 SVGIG (reference sequence).

This chain uses TRBV7-9 with TRBJ2-1; TRBD1 aligns across 8 bases. Germline-derived CDR1 and CDR2 are SEHNR and FQNEAQ (reference sequence). Trimming cost V 5 bases and J 5 bases; bases outside gene matches: 8. This CDR3 spans 15 amino acids. CDR3 region: CASSPNRGVHNEQFF. Here the CDR3 DNA reads TGTGCCAGCAGCCCAAACAGGGGGGTACACAATGAGCAGTTCTTC.

The J gene is TRBJ2-3, the V gene TRBV5-1, with 10 bases that match TRBD2. The germline CDR1 and CDR2 sequences are SGHRS and YFSETQ. After removal of 2 bases from V and 1 base from J, the junction contained 4 bases not matched to a gene. CDR3 size: 16 residues. The CDR3 is CASSFTGTSGTDTQYF. The CDR3 DNA reads TGCGCCAGCAGCTTCACCGGGACTAGCGGCACAGATACGCAGTATTTT.

The chain combines TRBV7-9 with TRBJ2-2; 9 nucleotides match TRBD1. CDR1 and CDR2 (germline): SEHNR, FQNEAQ (reference sequence). The CDR3 contains 15 residues. V shed 5 bases and J 4 bases; nucleotides not matched to a gene: 5. The CDR3 here is CASSIQGAGTGELFF. The CDR3 DNA reads TGTGCCAGCAGCATACAGGGGGCAGGCACCGGGGAGCTGTTTTTT.

The J gene is TRBJ2-7, the V gene TRBV5-5; 9 nucleotides match TRBD1. The CDR3 extends over 13 amino acids. V gave up 4 bases and J gave up 4 bases; unmatched junction bases: 3. Germline CDR1 and CDR2: SGHKS and YYEKEE (reference sequence). The CDR3 spells CASSTGGLYEQYF. The CDR3 bases are TGTGCCAGCAGCACAGGGGGCCTATACGAGCAGTACTTC.

The chain has TRBV5-1 and TRBJ1-1; D may be TRBD1 (6 bases). This CDR3 contains 17 residues. V lost 4 bases, J lost 0 bases, and 19 bases lay in between. Per the germline V gene, CDR1 is SGHRS and CDR2 is YFSETQ. The CDR3 DNA reads TGCGCCAGCAGCCCGGACAGTAGAGGGGTGATGAACACTGAAGCTTTCTTT. It specifies CASSPDSRGVMNTEAFF.